This T cell receptor beta chain is from a study of T cells of healthy individuals. This clonotype was seen at least ten times. TCRdb reprocessed the 5' RACE reads via MiXCR and lists one record per CDR3 protein. The sample lists fewer than 70,000 distinct CDR3 sequences; 14% to 15% were seen once. Germline V gene lookup returns CDR1 SNHLY and CDR2 FYNNEI. This CDR3 is built from 15 residues. V lost 4 bases, J lost 0 bases, and 7 bases lay in between. The source is a human donor in good health. This sequence joins TRBV2 and TRBJ1-6; unclear D gene. The CDR3 bases are TGTGCCAGCAGTGCGGCGAGCTCCTATAATTCACCCCTCCACTTT. Protein: CASSAASSYNSPLHF.